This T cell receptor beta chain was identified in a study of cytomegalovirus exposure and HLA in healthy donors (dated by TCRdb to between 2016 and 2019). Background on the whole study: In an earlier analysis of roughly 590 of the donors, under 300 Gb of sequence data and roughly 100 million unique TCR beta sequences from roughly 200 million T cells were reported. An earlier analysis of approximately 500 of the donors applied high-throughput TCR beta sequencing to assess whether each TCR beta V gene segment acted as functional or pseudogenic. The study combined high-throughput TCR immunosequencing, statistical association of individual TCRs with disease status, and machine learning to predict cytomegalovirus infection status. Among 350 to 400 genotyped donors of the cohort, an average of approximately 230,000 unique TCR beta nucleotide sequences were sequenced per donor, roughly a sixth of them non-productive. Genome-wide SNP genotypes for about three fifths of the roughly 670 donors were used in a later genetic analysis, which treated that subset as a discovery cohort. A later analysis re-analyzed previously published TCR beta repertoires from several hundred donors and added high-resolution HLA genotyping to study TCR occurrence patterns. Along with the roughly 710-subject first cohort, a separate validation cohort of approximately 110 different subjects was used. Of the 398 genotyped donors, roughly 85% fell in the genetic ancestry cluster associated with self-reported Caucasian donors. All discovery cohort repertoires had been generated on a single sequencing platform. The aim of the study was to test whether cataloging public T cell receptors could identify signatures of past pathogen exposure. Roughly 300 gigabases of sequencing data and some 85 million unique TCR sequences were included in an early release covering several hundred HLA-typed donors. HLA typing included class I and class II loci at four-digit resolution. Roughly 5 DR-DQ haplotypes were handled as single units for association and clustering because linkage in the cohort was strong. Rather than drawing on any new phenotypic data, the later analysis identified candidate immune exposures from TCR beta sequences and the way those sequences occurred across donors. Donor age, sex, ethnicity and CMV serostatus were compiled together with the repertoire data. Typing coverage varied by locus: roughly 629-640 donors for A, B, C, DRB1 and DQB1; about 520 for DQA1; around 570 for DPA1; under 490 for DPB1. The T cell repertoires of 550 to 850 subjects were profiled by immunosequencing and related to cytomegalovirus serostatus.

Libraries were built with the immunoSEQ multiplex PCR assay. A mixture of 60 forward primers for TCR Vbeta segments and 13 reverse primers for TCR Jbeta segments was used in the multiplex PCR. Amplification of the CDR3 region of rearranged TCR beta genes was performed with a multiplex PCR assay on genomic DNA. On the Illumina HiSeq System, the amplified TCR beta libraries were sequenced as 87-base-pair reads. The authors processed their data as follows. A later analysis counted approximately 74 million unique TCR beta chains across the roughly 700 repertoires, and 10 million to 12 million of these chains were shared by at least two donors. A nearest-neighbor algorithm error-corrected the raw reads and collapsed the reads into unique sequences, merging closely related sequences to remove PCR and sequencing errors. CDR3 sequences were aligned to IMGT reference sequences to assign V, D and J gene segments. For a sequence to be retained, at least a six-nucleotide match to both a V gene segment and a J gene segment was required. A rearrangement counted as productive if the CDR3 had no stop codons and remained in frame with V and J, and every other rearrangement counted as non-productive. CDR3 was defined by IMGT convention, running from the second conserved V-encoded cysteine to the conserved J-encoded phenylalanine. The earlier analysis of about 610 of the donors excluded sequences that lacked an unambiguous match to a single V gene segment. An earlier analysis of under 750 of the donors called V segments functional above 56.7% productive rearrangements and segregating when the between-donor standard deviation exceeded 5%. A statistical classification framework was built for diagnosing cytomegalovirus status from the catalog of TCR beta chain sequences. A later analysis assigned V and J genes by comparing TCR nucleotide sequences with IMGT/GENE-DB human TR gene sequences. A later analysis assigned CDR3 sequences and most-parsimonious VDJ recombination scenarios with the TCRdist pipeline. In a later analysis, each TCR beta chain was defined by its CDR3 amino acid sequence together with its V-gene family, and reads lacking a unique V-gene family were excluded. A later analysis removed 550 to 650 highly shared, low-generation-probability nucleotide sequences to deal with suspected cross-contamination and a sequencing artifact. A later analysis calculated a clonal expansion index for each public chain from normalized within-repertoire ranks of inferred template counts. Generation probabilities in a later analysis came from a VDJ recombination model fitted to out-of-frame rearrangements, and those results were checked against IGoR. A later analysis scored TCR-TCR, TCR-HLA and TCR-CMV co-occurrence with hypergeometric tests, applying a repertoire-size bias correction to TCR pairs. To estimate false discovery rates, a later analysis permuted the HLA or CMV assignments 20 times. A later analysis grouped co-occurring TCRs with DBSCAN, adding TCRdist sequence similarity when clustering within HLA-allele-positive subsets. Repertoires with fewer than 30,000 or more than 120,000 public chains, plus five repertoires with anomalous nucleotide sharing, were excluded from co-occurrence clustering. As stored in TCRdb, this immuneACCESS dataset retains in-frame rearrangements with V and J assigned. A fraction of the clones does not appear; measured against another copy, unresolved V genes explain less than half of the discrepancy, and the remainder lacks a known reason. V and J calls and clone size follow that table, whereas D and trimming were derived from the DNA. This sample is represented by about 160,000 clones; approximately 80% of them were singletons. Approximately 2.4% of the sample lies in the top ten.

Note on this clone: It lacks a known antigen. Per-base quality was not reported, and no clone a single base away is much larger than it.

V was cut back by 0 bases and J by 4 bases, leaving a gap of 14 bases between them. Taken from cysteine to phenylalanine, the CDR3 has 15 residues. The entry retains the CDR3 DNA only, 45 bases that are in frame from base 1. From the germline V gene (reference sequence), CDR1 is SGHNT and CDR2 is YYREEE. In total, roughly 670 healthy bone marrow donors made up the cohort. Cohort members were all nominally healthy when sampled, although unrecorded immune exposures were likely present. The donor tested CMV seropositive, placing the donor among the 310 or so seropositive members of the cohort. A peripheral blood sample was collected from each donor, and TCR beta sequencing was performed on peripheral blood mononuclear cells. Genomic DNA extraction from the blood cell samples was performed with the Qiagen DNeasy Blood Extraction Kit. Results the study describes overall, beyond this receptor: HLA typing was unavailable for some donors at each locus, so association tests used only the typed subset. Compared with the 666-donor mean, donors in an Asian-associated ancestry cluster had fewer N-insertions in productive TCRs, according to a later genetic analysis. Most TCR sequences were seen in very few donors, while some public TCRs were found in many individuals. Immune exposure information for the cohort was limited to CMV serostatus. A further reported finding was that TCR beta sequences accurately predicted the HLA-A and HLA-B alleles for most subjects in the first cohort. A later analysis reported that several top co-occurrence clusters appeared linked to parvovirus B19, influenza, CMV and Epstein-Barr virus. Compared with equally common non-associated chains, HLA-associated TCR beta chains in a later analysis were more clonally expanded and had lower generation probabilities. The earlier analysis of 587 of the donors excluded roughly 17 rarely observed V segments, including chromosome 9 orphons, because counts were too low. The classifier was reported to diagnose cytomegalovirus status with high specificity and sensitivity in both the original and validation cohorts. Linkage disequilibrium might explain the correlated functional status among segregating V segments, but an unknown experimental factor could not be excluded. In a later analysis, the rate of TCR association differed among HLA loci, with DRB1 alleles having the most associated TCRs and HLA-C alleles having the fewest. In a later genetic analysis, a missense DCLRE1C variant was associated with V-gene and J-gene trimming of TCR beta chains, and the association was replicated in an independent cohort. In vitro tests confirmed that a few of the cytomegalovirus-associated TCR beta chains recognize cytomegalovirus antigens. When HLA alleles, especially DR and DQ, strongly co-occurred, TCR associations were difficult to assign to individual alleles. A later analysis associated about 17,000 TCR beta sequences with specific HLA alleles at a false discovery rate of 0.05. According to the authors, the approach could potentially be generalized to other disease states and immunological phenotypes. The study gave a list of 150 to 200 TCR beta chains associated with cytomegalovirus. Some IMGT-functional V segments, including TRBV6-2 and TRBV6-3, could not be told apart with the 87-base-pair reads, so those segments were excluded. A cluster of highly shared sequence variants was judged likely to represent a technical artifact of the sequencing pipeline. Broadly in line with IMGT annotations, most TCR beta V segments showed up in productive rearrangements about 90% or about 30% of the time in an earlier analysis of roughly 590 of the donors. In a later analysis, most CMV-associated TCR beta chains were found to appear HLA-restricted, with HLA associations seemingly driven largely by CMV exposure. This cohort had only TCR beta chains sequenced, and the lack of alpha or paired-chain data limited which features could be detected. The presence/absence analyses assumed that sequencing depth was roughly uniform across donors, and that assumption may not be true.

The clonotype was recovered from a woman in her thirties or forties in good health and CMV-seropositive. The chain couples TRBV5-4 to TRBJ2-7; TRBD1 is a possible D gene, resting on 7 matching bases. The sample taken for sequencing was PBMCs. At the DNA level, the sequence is TGTGCCAGCAGCTTGGCCTCGCGGGGACAGTACGAGCAGTACTTC. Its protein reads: CASSLASRGQYEQYF.